This TCR beta chain was documented in a study of blood T cell repertoires in COVID-19. Study details: COVID-19 samples from acute and convalescent phases originated in the United States, Italy and Spain. Sources were T cells, B-cell-depleted T cells, or PBMCs; the material itself was cDNA or gDNA.

V was pared by 5 bases and J by 2 bases, with 16 bases between. Germline V CDR1 and CDR2: SGHAT, FQNNGV. The CDR3 spans 16 residues. Assay: immunoSEQ multiplex PCR; the TCRdb copy retains only in-frame clones and omits some. The table shows around 170,000 clones, with approximately 80% occurring only once. The source material was peripheral blood. The TCR comes from a human donor in a cohort sampled during active COVID-19. The V and J genes are TRBV11-2 and TRBJ1-5; unclear D gene. The CDR3 here is CASSLLVPRGNQPQHF. The CDR3 nucleotides read TGTGCCAGCAGCCTTCTTGTTCCCCGAGGCAATCAGCCCCAGCATTTT.